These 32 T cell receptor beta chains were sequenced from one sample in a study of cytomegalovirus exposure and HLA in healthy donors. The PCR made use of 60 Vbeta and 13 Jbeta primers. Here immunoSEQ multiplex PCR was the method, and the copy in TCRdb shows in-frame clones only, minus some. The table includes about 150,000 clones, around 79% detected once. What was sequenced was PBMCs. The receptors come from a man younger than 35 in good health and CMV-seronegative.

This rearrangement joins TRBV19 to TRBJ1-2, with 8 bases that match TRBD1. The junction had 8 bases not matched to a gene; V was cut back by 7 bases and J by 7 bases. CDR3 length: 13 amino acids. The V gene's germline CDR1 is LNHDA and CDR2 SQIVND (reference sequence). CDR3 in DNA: TGTGCCAGTACCCCGACAGGGGAGGGTGGCTACACCTTC. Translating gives CASTPTGEGGYTF.

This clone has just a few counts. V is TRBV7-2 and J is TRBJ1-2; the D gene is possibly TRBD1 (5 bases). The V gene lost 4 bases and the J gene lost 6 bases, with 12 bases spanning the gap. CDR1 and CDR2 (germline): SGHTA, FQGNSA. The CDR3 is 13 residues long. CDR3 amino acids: CASSSRPGDGYTF. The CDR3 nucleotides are TGTGCCAGCAGCTCCCGGCCGGGGGATGGCTACACCTTC.

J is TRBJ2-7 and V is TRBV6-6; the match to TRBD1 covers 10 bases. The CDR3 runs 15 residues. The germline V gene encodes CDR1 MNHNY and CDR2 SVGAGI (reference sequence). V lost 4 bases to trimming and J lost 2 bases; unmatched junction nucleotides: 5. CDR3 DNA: TGTGCCAGCAGTTCCGAGGGACAGGGGACCTACGAGCAGTACGTC. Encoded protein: CASSSEGQGTYEQYV.

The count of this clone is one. As DNA, the CDR3 is TGTGCCAGTAGCCCAAATCGCAGGGGTCACCAAGAGACCCAGTACTTC. Its protein product is CASSPNRRGHQETQYF. The rearrangement joins TRBV19 to TRBJ2-5; a possible D gene is TRBD1 (6 bases). CDR1 and CDR2 (germline): LNHDA, SQIVND (reference sequence). This CDR3 is 16 amino acids long. Trimming took 6 bases from V and 0 from J, leaving 17 bases between them.

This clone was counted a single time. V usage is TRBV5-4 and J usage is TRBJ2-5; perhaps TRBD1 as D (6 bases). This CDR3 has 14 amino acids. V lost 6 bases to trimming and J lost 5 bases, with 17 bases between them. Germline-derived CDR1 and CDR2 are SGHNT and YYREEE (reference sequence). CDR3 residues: CASTQGSKLETQYF. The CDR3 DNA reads TGTGCCAGCACGCAGGGGTCTAAGCTTGAGACCCAGTACTTC. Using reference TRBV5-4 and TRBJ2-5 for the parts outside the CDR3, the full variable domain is ETGVTQSPTHLIKTRGQQVTLRCSSQSGHNTVSWYQQALGQGPQFIFQYYREEENGRGNFPPRFSGLQFPNYSSELNVNALELDDSALYLCASTQGSKLETQYFGPGTRLLVL.

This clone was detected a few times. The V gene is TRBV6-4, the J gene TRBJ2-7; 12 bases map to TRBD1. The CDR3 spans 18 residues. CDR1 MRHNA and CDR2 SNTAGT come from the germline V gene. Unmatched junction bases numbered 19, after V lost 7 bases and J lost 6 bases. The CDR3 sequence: CASITRGTGGARPVEQYF. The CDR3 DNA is TGTGCCAGCATAACACGGGGGACAGGGGGCGCTAGGCCAGTCGAGCAGTACTTC.

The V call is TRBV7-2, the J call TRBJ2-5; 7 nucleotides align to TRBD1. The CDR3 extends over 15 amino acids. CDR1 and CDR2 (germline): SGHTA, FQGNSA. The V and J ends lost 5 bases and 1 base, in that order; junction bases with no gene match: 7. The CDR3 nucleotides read TGTGCCAGCAGCGTCCCAGGGGGATTCCAAGAGACCCAGTACTTC. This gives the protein CASSVPGGFQETQYF.

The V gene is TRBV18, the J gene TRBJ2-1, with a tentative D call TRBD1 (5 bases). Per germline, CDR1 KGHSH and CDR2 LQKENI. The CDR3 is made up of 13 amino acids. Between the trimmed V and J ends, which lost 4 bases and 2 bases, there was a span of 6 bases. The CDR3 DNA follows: TGTGCCAGCTCACTGGACACCTACAATGAGCAGTTCTTC. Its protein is CASSLDTYNEQFF.

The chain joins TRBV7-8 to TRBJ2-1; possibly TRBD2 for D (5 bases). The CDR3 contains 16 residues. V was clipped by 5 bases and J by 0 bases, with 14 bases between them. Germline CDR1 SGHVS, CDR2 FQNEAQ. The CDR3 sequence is CASSNYVGSSYNEQFF. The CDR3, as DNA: TGTGCCAGCAGCAACTACGTGGGGAGCTCCTACAATGAGCAGTTCTTC.

Here the CDR3 reads CAIASGFKETQYF. The CDR3 bases are TGTGCCATCGCTTCGGGGTTTAAAGAGACCCAGTACTTC. The chain recombines TRBV28 with TRBJ2-5, with D possibly being TRBD2 (5 bases). Deletions cut 10 bases from V and 3 bases from J, with 15 bases between. The CDR3 spans 13 residues. Germline V lookup: CDR1 MDHEN, CDR2 SYDVKM.

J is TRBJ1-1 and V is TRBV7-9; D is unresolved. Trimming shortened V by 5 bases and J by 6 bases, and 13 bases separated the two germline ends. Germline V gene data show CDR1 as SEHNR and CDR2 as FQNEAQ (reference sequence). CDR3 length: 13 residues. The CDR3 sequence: CASSLQFLAEAFF. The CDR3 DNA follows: TGTGCCAGCAGCCTCCAGTTTTTGGCTGAAGCTTTCTTT.

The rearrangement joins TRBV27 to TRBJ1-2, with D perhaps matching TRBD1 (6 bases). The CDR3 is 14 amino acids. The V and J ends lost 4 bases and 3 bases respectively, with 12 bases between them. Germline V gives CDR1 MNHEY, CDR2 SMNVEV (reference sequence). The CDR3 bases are TGTGCCAGCAGTTCCGACAGGCATCACTATGGCTACACCTTC. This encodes CASSSDRHHYGYTF.

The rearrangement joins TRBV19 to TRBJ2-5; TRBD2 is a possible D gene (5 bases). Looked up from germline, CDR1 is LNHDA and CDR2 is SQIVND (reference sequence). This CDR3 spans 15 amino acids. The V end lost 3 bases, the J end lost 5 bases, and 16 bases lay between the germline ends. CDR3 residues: CASSIVERGDETQYF. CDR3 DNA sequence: TGTGCCAGTAGTATTGTCGAACGGGGAGATGAGACCCAGTACTTC.

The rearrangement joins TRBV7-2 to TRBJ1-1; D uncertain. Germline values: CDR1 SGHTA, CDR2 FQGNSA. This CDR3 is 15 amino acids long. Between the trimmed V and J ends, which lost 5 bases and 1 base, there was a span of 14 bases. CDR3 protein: CASSPIVGANTEAFF. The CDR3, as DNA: TGTGCCAGCAGCCCCATAGTAGGAGCGAACACTGAAGCTTTCTTT.

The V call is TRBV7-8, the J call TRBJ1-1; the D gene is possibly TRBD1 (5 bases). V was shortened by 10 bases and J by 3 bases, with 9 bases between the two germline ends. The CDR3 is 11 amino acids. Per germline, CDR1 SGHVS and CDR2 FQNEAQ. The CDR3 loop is CATGEDTEAFF. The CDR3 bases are TGTGCCACGGGGGAGGACACTGAAGCTTTCTTT.

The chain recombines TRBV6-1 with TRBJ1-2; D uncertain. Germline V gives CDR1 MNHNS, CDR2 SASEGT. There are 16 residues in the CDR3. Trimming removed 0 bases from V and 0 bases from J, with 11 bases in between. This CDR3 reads CASSEAPRGANYGYTF. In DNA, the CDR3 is TGTGCCAGCAGTGAAGCGCCTCGGGGAGCTAACTATGGCTACACCTTC.

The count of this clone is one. The DNA of the CDR3 is TGCGCCAGCAGCCAGCCCCGGGACAGAGGGGGCTACACCTTC. Translated, it gives CASSQPRDRGGYTF. This sequence joins TRBV4-1 and TRBJ1-2, with TRBD1 identical over 7 bases. The CDR3 runs 14 residues. The trim removed 3 bases at V and 8 bases at J, leaving 9 bases unmatched. Germline V gene lookup returns CDR1 MGHRA and CDR2 YSYEKL.

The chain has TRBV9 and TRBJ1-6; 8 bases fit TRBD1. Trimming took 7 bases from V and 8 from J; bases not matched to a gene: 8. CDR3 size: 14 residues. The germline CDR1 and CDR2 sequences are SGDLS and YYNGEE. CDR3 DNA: TGTGCCAGCGCGCGGGGACAGGAGTATTCACCCCTCCACTTT. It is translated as CASARGQEYSPLHF.

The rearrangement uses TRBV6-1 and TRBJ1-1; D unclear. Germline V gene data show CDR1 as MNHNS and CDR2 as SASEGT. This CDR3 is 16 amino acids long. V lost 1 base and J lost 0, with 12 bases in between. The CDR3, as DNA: TGTGCCAGCAGTGAAGGGGGAGGGTGGATGAACACTGAAGCTTTCTTT. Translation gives CASSEGGGWMNTEAFF.

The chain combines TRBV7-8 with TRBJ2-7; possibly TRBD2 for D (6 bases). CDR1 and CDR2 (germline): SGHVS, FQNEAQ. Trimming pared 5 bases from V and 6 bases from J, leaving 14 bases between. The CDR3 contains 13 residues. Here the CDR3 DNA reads TGTGCCAGCAGCCTTCGGGTGGGAGGCGAGCAGTACGTC. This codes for CASSLRVGGEQYV.

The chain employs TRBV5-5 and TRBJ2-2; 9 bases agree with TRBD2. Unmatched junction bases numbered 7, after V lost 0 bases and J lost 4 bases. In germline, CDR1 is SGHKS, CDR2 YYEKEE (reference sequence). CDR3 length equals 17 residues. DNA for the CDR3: TGTGCCAGCAGCTTGGGCTGGCGGGGGGGCCCCACCGGGGAGCTGTTTTTT. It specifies CASSLGWRGGPTGELFF.

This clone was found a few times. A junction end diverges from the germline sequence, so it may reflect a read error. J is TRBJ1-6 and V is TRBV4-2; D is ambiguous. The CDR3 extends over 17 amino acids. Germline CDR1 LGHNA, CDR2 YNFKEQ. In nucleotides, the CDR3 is TGTGCCAGCAACCAAGATCAGAGGGCCTCCTATAATTCACCCCTCCACTTT. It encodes CASNQDQRASYNSPLHF.

The DNA for the CDR3 is TGCGCCAGCAGCCAAGATCGGGGGACAGGGGACGGCTACACCTTC. Translated, it gives CASSQDRGTGDGYTF. The chain has TRBV4-1 and TRBJ1-2; 10 nucleotides agree with TRBD1. CDR3 size: 15 residues. V was pared by 0 bases and J by 8 bases, with 6 bases of the junction left unmatched. Per germline, CDR1 MGHRA and CDR2 YSYEKL.

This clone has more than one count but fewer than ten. The DNA of the CDR3 is TGTGCCAGTAGTATTGGGGCAGTTACAACTAATGAAAAACTGTTTTTT. Amino acid sequence: CASSIGAVTTNEKLFF. The chain joins TRBV19 to TRBJ1-4; D possibly corresponds to TRBD1 (5 bases). V was clipped by 3 bases and J by 0 bases, with 11 bases between them. The germline V gene encodes CDR1 LNHDA and CDR2 SQIVND (reference sequence). The CDR3 runs to 16 residues.

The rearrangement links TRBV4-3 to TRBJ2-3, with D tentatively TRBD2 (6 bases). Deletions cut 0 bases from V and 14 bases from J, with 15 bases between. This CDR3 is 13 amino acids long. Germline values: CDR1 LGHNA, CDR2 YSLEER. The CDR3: CASSQDRGLSPYF. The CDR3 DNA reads TGCGCCAGCAGCCAAGATCGGGGACTCTCCCCGTATTTT.

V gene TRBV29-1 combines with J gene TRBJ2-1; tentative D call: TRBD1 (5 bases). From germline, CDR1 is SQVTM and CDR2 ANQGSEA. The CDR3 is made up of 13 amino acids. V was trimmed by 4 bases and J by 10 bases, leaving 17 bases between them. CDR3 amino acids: CSVAWQGKMEQFF. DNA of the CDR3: TGCAGCGTTGCATGGCAGGGAAAGATGGAGCAGTTCTTC.

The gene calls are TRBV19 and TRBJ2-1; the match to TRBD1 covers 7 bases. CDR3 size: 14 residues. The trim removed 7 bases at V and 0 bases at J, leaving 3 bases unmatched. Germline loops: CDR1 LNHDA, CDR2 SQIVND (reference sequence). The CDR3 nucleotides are TGTGCCAGTAAAAACAGGGGCTCCTACAATGAGCAGTTCTTC. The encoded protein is CASKNRGSYNEQFF.

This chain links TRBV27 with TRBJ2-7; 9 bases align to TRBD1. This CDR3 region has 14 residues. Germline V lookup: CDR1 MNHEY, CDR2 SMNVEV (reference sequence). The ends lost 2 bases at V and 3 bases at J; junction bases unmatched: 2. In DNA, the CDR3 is TGTGCCAGCAGTTTAGGGGACAGGGACTACGAGCAGTACTTC. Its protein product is CASSLGDRDYEQYF.

CDR3 in DNA: TGCACGTTCGTTGGGCAGATCACCGGGGAGCTGTTTTTT. Its translation is CTFVGQITGELFF. The chain links TRBV29-1 to TRBJ2-2, with D hard to call. The CDR3 loop spans 13 amino acids. In germline, CDR1 is SQVTM, CDR2 ANQGSEA.

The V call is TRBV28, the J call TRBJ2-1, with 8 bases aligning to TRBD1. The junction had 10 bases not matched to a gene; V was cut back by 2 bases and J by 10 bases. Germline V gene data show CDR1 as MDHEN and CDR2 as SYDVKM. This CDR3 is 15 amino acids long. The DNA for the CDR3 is TGTGCCAGCAGTTTAACGACAGGGGTTGAGGGGGAGCAGTTCTTC. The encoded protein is CASSLTTGVEGEQFF.

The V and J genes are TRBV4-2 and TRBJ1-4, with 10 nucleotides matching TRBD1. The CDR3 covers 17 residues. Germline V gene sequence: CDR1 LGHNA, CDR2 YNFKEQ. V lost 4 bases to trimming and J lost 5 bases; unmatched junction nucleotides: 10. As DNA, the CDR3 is TGTGCCAGCAGCCGGGAACCGACAGGGGGCGGGAATGAAAAACTGTTTTTT. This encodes CASSREPTGGGNEKLFF.

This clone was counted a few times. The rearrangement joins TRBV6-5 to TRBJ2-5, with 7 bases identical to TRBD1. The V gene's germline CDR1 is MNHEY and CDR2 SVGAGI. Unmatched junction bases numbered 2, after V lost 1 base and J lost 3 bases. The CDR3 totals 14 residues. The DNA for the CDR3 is TGTGCCAGCAGTTACTTAGGGACAGAAGAGACCCAGTACTTC. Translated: CASSYLGTEETQYF.